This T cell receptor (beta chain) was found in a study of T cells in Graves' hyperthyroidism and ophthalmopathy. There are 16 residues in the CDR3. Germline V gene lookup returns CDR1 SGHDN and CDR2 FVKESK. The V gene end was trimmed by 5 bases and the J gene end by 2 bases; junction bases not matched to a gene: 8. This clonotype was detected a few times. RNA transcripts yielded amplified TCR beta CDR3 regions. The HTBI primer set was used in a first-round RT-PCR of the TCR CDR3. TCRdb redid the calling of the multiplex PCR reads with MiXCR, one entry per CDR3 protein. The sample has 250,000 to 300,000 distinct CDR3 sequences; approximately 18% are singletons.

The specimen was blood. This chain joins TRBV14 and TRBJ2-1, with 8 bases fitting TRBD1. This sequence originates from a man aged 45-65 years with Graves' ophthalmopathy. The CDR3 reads CASSVPGQVAYNEQFF. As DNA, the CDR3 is TGTGCCAGCAGCGTTCCGGGACAGGTAGCCTACAATGAGCAGTTCTTC.